These 29 T cell receptor beta chains share one sample of origin, sequenced in a study of cytotoxic CD8 clonotypes in ibrutinib-treated CLL. Sequenced by immunoSEQ multiplex PCR; TCRdb stores in-frame clones only, minus some. Here the sample spans around 160,000 clones, approximately 90% being singletons. The starting material was PBMCs, obtained at disease progression, from a patient treated with ibrutinib. The receptor source for this set is a human donor with chronic lymphocytic leukemia.

The rearrangement uses TRBV7-3 and TRBJ1-2; D uncertain. Germline assignment: CDR1 SGHTA and CDR2 FQGTGA. Trimming took off 1 base at V and 12 bases at J, with 21 bases between the two ends. The CDR3 totals 15 residues. For the CDR3, the DNA is TGTGCCAGCAGCTTAAACCCCGGACCGCCGATTCGTAACACCTTC. This sequence encodes CASSLNPGPPIRNTF.

The V call is TRBV5-1, the J call TRBJ1-2; D is ambiguous. With 0 bases removed from V and 8 bases from J, the gap between germline ends came to 11 bases. The germline V gene encodes CDR1 SGHRS and CDR2 YFSETQ. This CDR3 has 13 residues. CDR3 coding DNA: TGCGCCAGCAGCTTGGCCCTGGATCGGGGCTACACCTTC. Protein: CASSLALDRGYTF.

The genes are TRBV4-3 and TRBJ2-2, with 7 bases that match TRBD2. Germline lookup yields CDR1 LGHNA and CDR2 YSLEER. J lost 1 base, V lost 0 bases, and 8 bases had no gene match. The CDR3 spans 18 residues. The CDR3 DNA sequence: TGCGCCAGCAGCCAAGATTTCTTTCTAGCGGAGAACACCGGGGAGCTGTTTTTT. It encodes CASSQDFFLAENTGELFF.

The chain links TRBV6-5 to TRBJ1-1; D not resolved. The ends were cut back, 4 bases at V and 0 bases at J, with 12 bases in the middle. Germline V lookup: CDR1 MNHEY, CDR2 SVGAGI. This CDR3 spans 15 amino acids. The CDR3 is CASSFRTAMNTEAFF. The DNA of the CDR3 is TGTGCCAGCAGTTTCCGGACTGCTATGAACACTGAAGCTTTCTTT.

The chain carries TRBV5-4 and TRBJ2-1; 8 bases agree with TRBD2. V was pared by 4 bases and J by 4 bases, with 10 bases of the junction left unmatched. The CDR3 is 16 residues long. The germline gives CDR1 SGHNT, CDR2 YYREEE (reference sequence). The CDR3: CASSPPPGGTYNEQFF. The CDR3 region has the DNA TGTGCCAGCAGCCCCCCGCCGGGAGGGACGTACAATGAGCAGTTCTTC.

The V and J genes are TRBV18 and TRBJ1-4; 12 bases match TRBD1. Trimming took 0 bases from V and 7 from J; bases not matched to a gene: 6. The CDR3 runs to 17 residues. In germline, CDR1 is KGHSH, CDR2 LQKENI. In DNA, the CDR3 is TGTGCCAGCTCACCACCGGGGACAGGGGGCGGCCCTGAAAAACTGTTTTTT. Encoded protein: CASSPPGTGGGPEKLFF.

This chain links TRBV6-1 with TRBJ2-1, with a possible D match to TRBD1 (6 bases). Deletions cut 7 bases from V and 0 bases from J, with 13 bases between. The CDR3 runs 15 residues. CDR1 and CDR2 (germline): MNHNS, SASEGT. The DNA for the CDR3 is TGTGCCAGCACCGGACAGTGGAGCTCCTACAATGAGCAGTTCTTC. As protein: CASTGQWSSYNEQFF.

The sample holds one count of this clone. This chain uses TRBV5-4 with TRBJ2-7; 9 positions match TRBD2. In germline, CDR1 is SGHNT, CDR2 YYREEE (reference sequence). The junction had 5 bases not matched to a gene; V was cut back by 0 bases and J by 4 bases. The CDR3 is 15 residues long. DNA for the CDR3: TGTGCCAGCAGCTTGGAATTAGCGGGGGATTACGAGCAGTACTTC. The encoded protein is CASSLELAGDYEQYF.

The chain combines TRBV7-9 with TRBJ1-2, with D hard to call. The CDR3 loop spans 13 amino acids. Germline CDR1 is SEHNR and CDR2 is FQNEAQ (reference sequence). Trimming took 3 bases from V and 4 from J, leaving 9 bases between them. The DNA for the CDR3 is TGTGCCAGCAGCTTTGGAGGGAGCTATGGCTACACCTTC. The encoded protein is CASSFGGSYGYTF.

The chain couples TRBV30 to TRBJ2-3; D perhaps matches TRBD2 (6 bases). CDR3 size: 14 residues. The V end was cut by 5 bases, the J end by 0 bases, with 12 bases between. Germline V gene data show CDR1 as GTSNPN and CDR2 as SVGIG (reference sequence). The CDR3 DNA sequence: TGTGCCTGGGGGCTTGGAGGGAGCACAGATACGCAGTATTTT. As protein: CAWGLGGSTDTQYF.

In its sample, this clone was seen once. The gene calls are TRBV11-2 and TRBJ2-7; D unresolved. The CDR3 totals 14 residues. The V and J ends lost 5 bases and 3 bases respectively, with 14 bases between them. CDR1 is SGHAT, CDR2 FQNNGV, per germline. CDR3 nucleotide sequence: TGTGCCAGCAGCGTAAACAGAGGATTCTACGAGCAGTACTTC. Translation: CASSVNRGFYEQYF.

The chain is built from TRBV5-1 and TRBJ2-1; TRBD1 agrees at 9 bases. The CDR3 runs 14 residues. The V and J ends lost 5 bases and 8 bases, in that order; junction bases with no gene match: 8. Germline values: CDR1 SGHRS, CDR2 YFSETQ. CDR3 sequence reads: CASSWDRVLDEQFF. Here the CDR3 DNA reads TGCGCCAGCAGTTGGGACAGGGTTCTCGATGAGCAGTTCTTC.

This chain's CDR3 is CASSLAVTGEQFF. DNA of the CDR3: TGTGCCAGCAGCTTAGCGGTGACAGGTGAGCAGTTCTTC. The gene calls are TRBV7-8 and TRBJ2-1, with a weak D call TRBD1 (6 bases). Germline CDR1 is SGHVS and CDR2 is FQNEAQ. CDR3 length: 13 amino acids. Trimming stripped 0 bases from V and 9 bases from J, with 9 bases between.

A single count supports this clone. The CDR3 DNA is TGTGCCCGGGTGGGGTACTATGGCTACACCTTC. Translated: CARVGYYGYTF. The chain employs TRBV30 and TRBJ1-2; D not resolved. The CDR3 covers 11 residues. Germline CDR1 reads GTSNPN; CDR2 reads SVGIG (reference sequence). Between the trimmed V and J ends, which lost 8 bases and 3 bases, there was a span of 10 bases.

This sequence joins TRBV4-1 and TRBJ2-5; D might be TRBD1 or TRBD2, each matching 6 bases. V dropped 4 bases and J dropped 3 bases, with 18 bases sitting between them. CDR1 and CDR2 (germline): MGHRA, YSYEKL. The CDR3 consists of 16 residues. CDR3 sequence reads: CASSLAGHVQEETQYF. DNA of the CDR3: TGCGCCAGCAGCCTCGCGGGACACGTCCAAGAAGAGACCCAGTACTTC.

The chain couples TRBV27 to TRBJ2-3, with D hard to call. This CDR3 region has 14 residues. CDR1 is MNHEY, CDR2 SMNVEV, per germline (reference sequence). V was clipped by 6 bases and J by 5 bases, with 15 bases between them. The CDR3 sequence: CASRRMLAGDTQYF. The CDR3 DNA follows: TGTGCCAGCAGGAGAATGTTAGCCGGAGATACGCAGTATTTT.

A note on this clone: A much larger clone is a single base away; this may be a read error. J is TRBJ1-2 and V is TRBV25-1, with 9 bases that match TRBD1. V lost 4 bases, J lost 4 bases, and 10 bases stayed unmatched. CDR1 and CDR2 (germline): MGHDK, SYGVNS. The CDR3 contains 16 residues. Written as DNA, the CDR3 is TGTGCCAGCAGTGGGGGTAGGGGGACAGGGTCCTATGGCTACACCTTC. Its protein product is CASSGGRGTGSYGYTF.

The chain has TRBV6-5 and TRBJ2-3, with D possibly being TRBD2 (6 bases). Per the germline V gene, CDR1 is MNHEY and CDR2 is SVGAGI. V gave up 2 bases and J gave up 4 bases, with 13 bases separating them. The CDR3 sequence is 15 residues long. This CDR3 is CASSYGGSGPDTQYF. In DNA form, the CDR3 reads TGTGCCAGCAGTTACGGGGGGAGTGGTCCAGATACGCAGTATTTT.

This chain links TRBV19 with TRBJ1-2, with 9 positions matching TRBD1. Trimming cost V 1 base and J 6 bases; bases outside gene matches: 9. Looked up from germline, CDR1 is LNHDA and CDR2 is SQIVND (reference sequence). The CDR3 spans 16 residues. DNA for the CDR3: TGTGCCAGTAGTATAGCCCGAGCGACAGGGGGACATGGCTACACCTTC. It specifies CASSIARATGGHGYTF. Combining the CDR3 with reference TRBV19 and TRBJ1-2 gives the whole variable domain DGGITQSPKYLFRKEGQNVTLSCEQNLNHDAMYWYRQDPGQGLRLIYYSQIVNDFQKGDIAEGYSVSREKKESFPLTVTSAQKNPTAFYLCASSIARATGGHGYTFGSGTRLTVV.

The rearrangement links TRBV19 to TRBJ2-2; no reliable D call. Trimming pared 6 bases from V and 6 bases from J, leaving 8 bases between. In germline, CDR1 is LNHDA, CDR2 SQIVND (reference sequence). The CDR3 has 12 amino acids. CDR3 amino acids: CASRVIAGELFF. The CDR3 nucleotides read TGTGCCAGTAGGGTAATTGCCGGGGAGCTGTTTTTT. Complete variable domain (other parts from reference TRBV19 and TRBJ2-2): DGGITQSPKYLFRKEGQNVTLSCEQNLNHDAMYWYRQDPGQGLRLIYYSQIVNDFQKGDIAEGYSVSREKKESFPLTVTSAQKNPTAFYLCASRVIAGELFFGEGSRLTVL.

V is TRBV27 and J is TRBJ2-2; 16 bases align to TRBD2. Germline trimming cut 4 bases from V and 4 bases from J; bases unmatched to any gene: 9. This CDR3 region has 19 residues. Germline V lookup: CDR1 MNHEY, CDR2 SMNVEV (reference sequence). CDR3 coding DNA: TGTGCCAGCAGTTCCCTGGGACTAGCGGGAGGGCCTTCCACCGGGGAGCTGTTTTTT. Protein product: CASSSLGLAGGPSTGELFF.

The chain recombines TRBV12-2 with TRBJ1-2; the DNA was not used to check the table's D call, TRBD1. TRBV12-2 is noted as a pseudogene. The CDR3 loop spans 15 amino acids. The CDR3 sequence is CASRPGTGPIYGYTF. Written as DNA, the CDR3 is TGTGCAAGTCGCCCCGGGACAGGGCCAATCTATGGCTACACCTTC.

This rearrangement joins TRBV28 to TRBJ2-5; a possible D gene is TRBD2 (6 bases). The V end was cut by 8 bases, the J end by 0 bases, with 7 bases between. CDR3 length: 12 amino acids. Germline V gene sequence: CDR1 MDHEN, CDR2 SYDVKM. DNA for the CDR3: TGTGCCAGCGGGGAGGACCAAGAGACCCAGTACTTC. This gives the protein CASGEDQETQYF.

The chain recombines TRBV7-8 with TRBJ2-5; TRBD1 might be the D (6 bases). The CDR3 is 16 amino acids. V shed 5 bases and J shed 4 bases, with 20 bases lying between them. In germline, CDR1 is SGHVS, CDR2 FQNEAQ. CDR3 region: CASSQGTIEARETQYF. CDR3 in DNA: TGTGCCAGCAGCCAAGGGACAATTGAGGCCAGAGAGACCCAGTACTTC.

The CDR3 loop is CASSLSTPGGGYTF. The CDR3 nucleotides read TGTGCCAGCAGCCTATCGACTCCAGGAGGCGGCTACACCTTC. The chain has TRBV11-1 and TRBJ1-2, with D hard to call. V lost 5 bases and J lost 8, with 18 bases in between. The CDR3 consists of 14 residues. The germline V gene encodes CDR1 SGHAT and CDR2 FQDESV (reference sequence).

This clone was found once. The chain links TRBV7-8 to TRBJ1-3, with TRBD1 identical over 9 bases. The trim removed 0 bases at V and 6 bases at J, leaving 9 bases unmatched. Germline loops: CDR1 SGHVS, CDR2 FQNEAQ. The CDR3 runs 17 residues. This CDR3 is CASSLALTGGRKNTIYF. CDR3 in DNA: TGTGCCAGCAGCTTAGCGCTCACAGGGGGCCGGAAAAACACCATATATTTT.

The V and J genes are TRBV7-9 and TRBJ1-2, with D uncertain. This CDR3 region has 13 residues. Trimming removed 1 base from V and 11 bases from J, with 14 bases in between. The germline V gene has CDR1 SEHNR and CDR2 FQNEAQ (reference sequence). CDR3 amino acids: CASSLVAHDDYTF. As DNA, the CDR3 is TGTGCCAGCAGCTTAGTGGCGCACGATGATTACACCTTC. The entire variable domain, with the rest obtained from reference TRBV7-9 and TRBJ1-2, is as follows: DTGVSQNPRHKITKRGQNVTFRCDPISEHNRLYWYRQTLGQGPEFLTYFQNEAQLEKSRLLSDRFSAERPKGSFSTLEIQRTEQGDSAMYLCASSLVAHDDYTFGSGTRLTVV.

This chain uses TRBV10-3 with TRBJ2-1, with D maybe TRBD2 (5 bases). Trimming took off 4 bases at V and 0 bases at J, with 10 bases between the two ends. CDR3 size: 15 residues. Per the germline V gene, CDR1 is ENHRY and CDR2 is SYGVKD. CDR3 sequence: CAISVEGYSYNEQFF. Here the CDR3 DNA reads TGTGCCATCAGTGTTGAGGGATACTCCTACAATGAGCAGTTCTTC.

This sequence joins TRBV25-1 and TRBJ2-3, with 7 bases identical to TRBD1. This CDR3 contains 13 residues. With 10 bases clipped from V and 5 bases from J, the junction kept 9 bases outside the gene matches. CDR1 is MGHDK and CDR2 is SYGVNS in the germline V gene. The CDR3 reads CATRRQGQDTQYF. The DNA for the CDR3 is TGTGCCACACGAAGACAGGGACAAGATACGCAGTATTTT.